Detailed here is one TCR beta chain. It has no known antigen specificity. Qualities for individual bases were not recorded, and no much larger clone is one base off. The library was generated by the immunoSEQ multiplex PCR assay. TCR beta CDR3 sequencing was performed on DNA from the cultured, isolated CD4+ T cells. The authors' analysis ran thus. The analysis removed non-productive TCR sequences, trimmed reads to the CDR3 region, and retained only CDR3s that were 7 or more amino acids long. Antigen-specific clonotypes were identified with the MANAFEST web app by comparing expansion in peptide wells against reference cultures. To be called positive, a clone needed expansion at FDR<0.05 compared with the reference and with all other wells, an odds ratio greater than 5, and a frequency greater than 0.1% in two replicate wells. A clonotype was defined as cross-reactive if the clonotype was significantly expanded both in SARS-CoV-2 spike wells and in at least one common cold coronavirus spike condition. Using the stringdist R package, CDR3 similarity was measured by Levenshtein distance, and unrooted trees were constructed with ape in R 3.6.1. In its TCRdb copy, this immuneACCESS table keeps in-frame sequences only and misses some clones. Where compared with another copy, unresolved V genes explain less than half of these, and the others have no known cause. That table furnishes V, J and clone size, whereas the DNA furnished D and trimming. This sample has about 24,000 clones in its table, and more than 60% of those were observed once. Together, the top ten hold under 9% of the sample.

The data stem from a study of vaccination effects on CD4 cells after COVID-19 (dated by TCRdb to between 2021 and 2024). Regarding the study in general: Across the study, the median time from the second dose to post-vaccine sampling was 72 days (range 14 to 241). The Oncomine TCR Beta short-read assay on an Illumina iSeq 100 was used to sequence cultures from other donors in the study. SARS-CoV-2 spike-specific CD4+ TCR repertoires were compared before and after mRNA vaccination in COVID-19 convalescent patients and in infection-naive vaccine recipients. The full study included 9 to 10 COVID-19 convalescent patients and several SARS-CoV-2-naive healthy vaccine recipients.

The paper's findings and limits, for the study overall: Clones induced by infection and clones induced by vaccination both contracted markedly at late timepoints after vaccination, which fits with T cell responses waning over time. In healthy vaccine recipients, vaccine-induced clones were almost all SARS-CoV-2 mono-reactive, with only 1 of 255 being cross-reactive with common cold coronaviruses. Only a small number of convalescent patients were included, and no early post-infection timepoints were available, which limited the study.

The junction shows trimming of 8 bases on V and 7 bases on J, plus 11 bases between the germline ends. The CDR3 goes from the cysteine to the phenylalanine over 12 residues. Here the CDR3 DNA is all that survives: 36 bases in frame from base 1. The germline V gene sets CDR1 to SNHLY and CDR2 to FYNNEI. In the ViraFEST assay, PBMC were stimulated with viral peptide pools, and antigen-specific CD4+ T cell clonotypes were then identified by expansion using TCR sequencing. After around 10 days of culture, CD4+ T cells were isolated with the EasySep CD4+ T cell isolation kit. Each participant got two doses of an mRNA SARS-CoV-2 vaccine, either BNT162b2 or mRNA-1273. Healthy vaccine recipients had no prior SARS-CoV-2 infection, confirmed by negative nucleocapsid antibodies before and after vaccination. Some 1.9 million PBMC per well were cultured with around 10 ug/ml peptides in IMDM containing roughly 5% human AB serum, around 9.7 IU/ml IL-2 and gentamicin. On days 3 and 7, half of the culture medium was replaced with fresh IL-2-containing medium. Unless noted otherwise, every peptide stimulation condition was grown in triplicate wells. PBMC were separated from whole blood using Ficoll-Paque Plus gradient centrifugation and were then either cryopreserved at -140C or used fresh. The overlapping peptide pools covered the spike proteins of SARS-CoV-2 as well as those of the common cold coronaviruses HCoV-NL63, HCoV-OC43 and HCoV-229E. The QIAamp micro DNA kit was used to extract genomic DNA from the cultured CD4+ T cells.

The TCR comes from a human donor who received a COVID-19 vaccine. The chain is assembled from TRBV2 and TRBJ2-2; the D gene is unclear. The starting material was CD4+ T cells from PBMCs cultured with SARS-CoV-2 spike peptides, obtained after COVID-19 vaccination. This sample's cell subset or site label indicates: SARS-CoV-2 spike overlapping peptide pool stimulation. CDR3 loop: CASGFVVGELFF. The DNA sequence is given as TGTGCCAGCGGTTTTGTAGTCGGGGAGCTGTTTTTT.